The 13 T cell receptor beta chains reported below all come from one sample, sequenced in a study of regulatory T cells in long-lasting Graves disease. Arm-PCR of CDR3 regions with iRepertoire HTBI primers generated TCR beta libraries. TCRdb reanalysed the multiplex PCR reads using MiXCR and keeps one entry per CDR3 protein. The sample gives roughly 500,000 distinct CDR3 sequences, roughly 12% of which show up once; over 7.5% is in the top ten. Time point indicated: newly diagnosed GD, antithyroid drugs for less than 3 months. Preparation of the TCR library used RNA extracted from PBMCs. The data were also submitted as part of a second study, on T cells in Graves' hyperthyroidism and ophthalmopathy.

Material: peripheral blood mononuclear cells (PBMCs), obtained at new diagnosis, from a patient treated with antithyroid drugs. These receptors came from a young man with Graves disease.

Ten or more counts support this clonotype. This rearrangement joins TRBV6-2 or TRBV6-3 to TRBJ2-2; D not certain. Trimming cost V 0 bases and J 6 bases, with 11 bases left between them. From germline, CDR1 is MNHEY and CDR2 SVGEGT. The CDR3 is 15 residues long. CDR3 sequence reads: CASSYSRLAPGELFF. The CDR3 DNA reads as TGTGCCAGCAGTTACTCAAGGCTCGCCCCCGGGGAGCTGTTTTTT.

In its sample, this clonotype was seen once. The rearrangement uses TRBV6-1 and TRBJ2-4, with D unclear. Trimming took 10 bases from V and 1 from J, leaving 11 bases between them. Germline lookup yields CDR1 MNHNS and CDR2 SASEGT. This CDR3 spans 13 amino acids. The DNA of the CDR3 is TGTGCCATCCCATTAGGGGCCAAAAACATTCAGTACTTC. It encodes CAIPLGAKNIQYF.

This clonotype was counted only a few times. The chain joins TRBV20-1 to TRBJ2-2, with 8 bases identical to TRBD1. The germline V gene encodes CDR1 DFQATT and CDR2 SNEGSKA (reference sequence). The CDR3 has 12 residues. The ends lost 6 bases at V and 6 bases at J; junction bases unmatched: 3. The CDR3 DNA reads TGCAGTGCAACAGGGGGGTCCGGGGAGCTGTTTTTT. This sequence encodes CSATGGSGELFF.

The chain recombines TRBV19 with TRBJ1-1, with D hard to call. Germline V lookup: CDR1 LNHDA, CDR2 SQIVND (reference sequence). CDR3 length equals 14 residues. With 7 bases removed from V and 6 bases from J, the gap between germline ends came to 18 bases. The CDR3 nucleotides are TGTGCCAGTACCCCCCTTGGGCGTCGCGCTGAAGCTTTCTTT. Amino acid sequence: CASTPLGRRAEAFF.

In its sample, this clonotype was seen many times. This chain joins TRBV12-3 or TRBV12-4 and TRBJ2-1, with 8 nucleotides matching TRBD2. Losses at the gene ends were 7 bases for V and 3 bases for J; bases not matched to a gene: 14. This CDR3 comprises 17 residues. In DNA, the CDR3 is TGTGCCAGCACCAACCCCCGGAGCGGGAGTTTCTACAATGAGCAGTTCTTC. Amino acid sequence: CASTNPRSGSFYNEQFF.

This clonotype was seen ten or more times. V is TRBV6-1 and J is TRBJ1-1; no firm D call. From germline, CDR1 is MNHNS and CDR2 SASEGT. This CDR3 has 13 residues. V lost 10 bases to trimming and J lost 4 bases, with 16 bases between them. The CDR3 nucleotides are TGTGCCACCGCCCCACTTGGATCCACTGAAGCTTTCTTT. Residues: CATAPLGSTEAFF.

This clonotype showed up many times. The chain employs TRBV20-1 and TRBJ2-7, with D unclear. Germline assignment: CDR1 DFQATT and CDR2 SNEGSKA (reference sequence). This CDR3 is built from 14 residues. Trimming removed 2 bases from V and 3 bases from J, with 14 bases in between. CDR3 residues: CSARRAAAYYEQYF. Here the CDR3 DNA reads TGCAGTGCTAGACGTGCAGCCGCCTACTACGAGCAGTACTTC.

This clonotype came up many times. The chain recombines TRBV3-1 with TRBJ1-1; no clear D gene. Germline values: CDR1 LGHDT, CDR2 YNNKEL (reference sequence). The CDR3 covers 16 residues. V shed 6 bases and J shed 4 bases, with 21 bases lying between them. The chain's CDR3 is CASSQRPVAGFTEAFF. CDR3 coding DNA: TGTGCCAGCAGTCAACGGCCGGTAGCCGGGTTCACTGAAGCTTTCTTT.

About this clonotype itself: A much larger clone sits a single nucleotide away, making a read error possible. The chain uses TRBV7-6 and TRBJ2-2; TRBD2 aligns across 13 bases. Germline V lookup: CDR1 SGHVS, CDR2 FNYEAQ. CDR3 length: 19 amino acids. V lost 4 bases and J lost 4; bases outside the gene matches: 12. CDR3 region: CASSSLGLAGRTSTGELFF. The CDR3 DNA is TGTGCCAGCAGCTCGCTGGGACTAGCGGGAAGGACGAGCACCGGGGAGCTGTTTTTT.

This clonotype was counted ten times or more. J is TRBJ2-7 and V is TRBV2, with D possibly matching TRBD1 (5 bases). CDR1 SNHLY and CDR2 FYNNEI come from the germline V gene. This CDR3 has 15 residues. Trimming removed 1 base from V and 2 bases from J, with 12 bases in between. The CDR3 is CASSEERGWAYEQYF. CDR3 bases: TGTGCCAGCAGTGAAGAAAGGGGTTGGGCCTACGAGCAGTACTTC.

V and J are TRBV29-1 and TRBJ2-2; 9 bases map to TRBD1. This CDR3 is 14 amino acids long. Trimming at V came to 4 bases and at J to 6 bases, leaving 6 bases not matched to a gene. The V gene's germline CDR1 is SQVTM and CDR2 ANQGSEA. The CDR3 region has the DNA TGCAGCGTTGTGGGGACAGGGTCATCCGGGGAGCTGTTTTTT. Its translation is CSVVGTGSSGELFF.

The chain combines TRBV11-2 with TRBJ2-5; a weak D match, TRBD2 (6 bases). The V gene lost 1 base and the J gene lost 0 bases, with 21 bases spanning the gap. This CDR3 contains 19 residues. CDR1 and CDR2 (germline): SGHAT, FQNNGV. CDR3 sequence reads: CASSLGLAQLEGYQETQYF. The CDR3 DNA follows: TGTGCCAGCAGCTTAGGGTTAGCTCAATTGGAGGGCTACCAAGAGACCCAGTACTTC.

This clonotype was counted many times. The rearrangement uses TRBV28 and TRBJ2-5, with 7 bases matching TRBD2. Per the germline V gene, CDR1 is MDHEN and CDR2 is SYDVKM. The CDR3 is made up of 15 amino acids. V lost 3 bases, J lost 5 bases, and 9 bases stayed unmatched. CDR3 loop: CASSFAGEIRETQYF. The CDR3 region has the DNA TGTGCCAGCAGTTTCGCGGGAGAAATCAGGGAGACCCAGTACTTC.